The clone carrying this T cell receptor (beta chain) occurred a few times. Other DNA sequences within the sample encode an identical CDR3. Trimming cost V 0 bases and J 4 bases; bases outside gene matches: 3. The germline V gene encodes CDR1 LGHNA and CDR2 YSLEER. The CDR3 runs to 15 residues. This specimen comes from a study of blood T cell repertoires in COVID-19. Clones were read by immunoSEQ multiplex PCR, and TCRdb kept only the in-frame ones, dropping some. The data hold some 260,000 clones, with 84% observed a single time. Source material: PBMCs or T cells enriched from blood (not recorded which). The rearrangement uses TRBV4-3 and TRBJ2-3, with TRBD2 identical over 8 bases. This TCR was sampled from a man aged 30-40 years with acute COVID-19. CDR3 protein: CASSQDRGGADTQYF. In DNA, the CDR3 is TGCGCCAGCAGCCAAGATCGGGGGGGGGCAGATACGCAGTATTTT.